This record covers a single T cell receptor (beta chain). Per germline, CDR1 MDHEN and CDR2 SYDVKM. Trimming pared 8 bases from V and 2 bases from J, leaving 13 bases between. The CDR3 loop spans 13 amino acids. The assay was immunoSEQ multiplex PCR, and TCRdb's table has in-frame clones only and misses some. The sample holds 300,000 to 350,000 clones; roughly 87% are singletons and the top ten take 9.9%. This sample is part of a study of blood T cell repertoires in COVID-19. This sequence joins TRBV28 and TRBJ2-7; a possible D gene is TRBD2 (6 bases). The sequence derives from a man aged 25 to 45 with COVID-19, enrolled during active disease. Sequenced: peripheral blood. In DNA, the CDR3 is TGTGCCAGCGGTCAGCGGGTACCCTACGAGCAGTACTTC. Protein sequence: CASGQRVPYEQYF.